These T cell receptor beta chains were read from a single sample in a study of early T cells in non-severe SARS-CoV-2 infection. TCRdb independently ran MiXCR on the 5' RACE reads; one entry per CDR3 protein. This sample has some 71,000 distinct CDR3 sequences, with 11% found just once. The sequencing here drew on whole blood, taken at baseline. Receptors were obtained from an adult who was a healthcare worker with PCR-confirmed SARS-CoV-2 infection or an uninfected control (not recorded which). Each CDR3 is given with its conserved first and last residue. A D gene is named only where the DNA matches it firmly. Clone size appears in some rows only: once, few, many, or a class for an expanded clone.

cdr3_aa,cdr3_nt,clone_size,v_call,d_call,j_call
CASSVPARTGEFGKLFF,TGTGCCAGCAGCGTCCCTGCCCGGACAGGGGAATTTGGAAAACTGTTTTTT,.,TRBV7-9,TRBD1,TRBJ1-4
CASSLVGRKTGTVQPQHF,TGTGCCAGCAGCTTAGTCGGTCGCAAGACAGGGACCGTCCAGCCCCAGCATTTT,.,TRBV7-2,TRBD1,TRBJ1-5
CASSLMGDTEAFF,TGTGCCAGCAGCTTAATGGGGGACACTGAAGCTTTCTTT,few,TRBV7-3,.,TRBJ1-1
CASRRAGGSHEQYF,TGTGCCAGCAGGCGCGCGGGAGGGTCCCACGAGCAGTACTTC,many,TRBV7-2,TRBD2,TRBJ2-7
CATSDFPNRLNEQFF,TGTGCCACCAGTGATTTTCCCAACCGCCTCAATGAGCAGTTCTTC,.,TRBV24-1,.,TRBJ2-1
CASSLSLQREVETQYF,TGTGCCAGCAGCTTAAGTTTACAGCGGGAGGTGGAGACCCAGTACTTC,few,TRBV5-4,TRBD2,TRBJ2-5
CASPRGHEQYF,TGTGCCAGCCCCAGGGGGCACGAGCAGTACTTC,.,TRBV6-1,TRBD1,TRBJ2-7
CASSHLAPDQYF,TGTGCCAGCAGTCACCTAGCGCCGGACCAGTACTTC,few,TRBV12-3/TRBV12-4,.,TRBJ2-5
CASSVSRAPYEQYF,TGTGCCAGCAGCGTCTCCAGGGCGCCCTACGAGCAGTACTTC,few,TRBV9,.,TRBJ2-7
CASSKDFSDTQYF,TGTGCCAGCAGCAAGGACTTTAGTGATACGCAGTATTTT,.,TRBV7-3,.,TRBJ2-3
CASSNPGETQYF,TGTGCCAGCTCAAACCCGGGGGAGACCCAGTACTTC,.,TRBV12-3/TRBV12-4,.,TRBJ2-5
CAGDRKGGTEAFF,TGTGCCGGGGACCGAAAGGGAGGCACTGAAGCTTTCTTT,few,TRBV6-1,.,TRBJ1-1
CASRDPPGRRKLFF,TGTGCCAGCAGAGACCCTCCGGGAAGGCGAAAACTGTTTTTT,many,TRBV6-1,.,TRBJ1-4
CASSLYLGENTEAFF,TGCGCCAGCAGCTTGTACTTAGGAGAGAACACTGAAGCTTTCTTT,.,TRBV5-1,.,TRBJ1-1
CASSPLHSGTRTIEQFF,TGTGCCAGCTCACCCCTGCATTCCGGGACTAGAACAATTGAGCAGTTCTTC,.,TRBV18,TRBD2,TRBJ2-1
CSAPIGRGNEQFF,TGCAGTGCCCCTATCGGGAGGGGAAATGAGCAGTTCTTC,few,TRBV20-1,TRBD2,TRBJ2-1
CASRSPGRSEANEQFF,TGTGCCAGCAGATCCCCCGGGAGGAGCGAGGCCAATGAGCAGTTCTTC,.,TRBV27,TRBD2,TRBJ2-1
CAINSNSGNTIYF,TGTGCCATCAACTCCAACTCTGGAAACACCATATATTTT,.,TRBV10-3,.,TRBJ1-3
CSASQRSGANVLTF,TGCAGTGCTAGCCAGCGCTCTGGGGCCAACGTCCTGACTTTC,.,TRBV20-1,.,TRBJ2-6
CASSPAGTLTDTQYF,TGCGCCAGCAGCCCAGCGGGGACCCTCACAGATACGCAGTATTTT,few,TRBV5-1,TRBD2,TRBJ2-3
CASSQLSEETQYF,TGTGCCAGCAGCCAACTTTCCGAGGAGACCCAGTACTTC,.,TRBV3-1,.,TRBJ2-5
CASSSPSGRAADTQYF,TGTGCCAGCAGCTCCCCTAGCGGGAGGGCCGCAGATACGCAGTATTTT,.,TRBV7-8,TRBD2,TRBJ2-3
CASSLEPGGGGYTF,TGCGCCAGCAGCTTGGAGCCAGGCGGGGGTGGCTACACCTTC,.,TRBV5-1,.,TRBJ1-2
CASSLASISGETQYF,TGCGCCAGCAGCTTGGCCTCGATCTCCGGGGAGACCCAGTACTTC,few,TRBV5-1,.,TRBJ2-5
CSASYTGGDTDTQYF,TGCAGTGCTAGTTATACGGGAGGGGACACAGATACGCAGTATTTT,few,TRBV20-1,TRBD2,TRBJ2-3
CASGDRGRTGELFF,TGTGCCAGCGGGGACAGGGGGAGGACCGGGGAGCTGTTTTTT,.,TRBV11-1,TRBD1,TRBJ2-2
CASSPSWGAPTDTQYF,TGTGCCAGCAGCCCCAGTTGGGGGGCCCCCACAGATACGCAGTATTTT,many,TRBV7-9,.,TRBJ2-3
CASSLGGTTYNEQFF,TGCGCCAGCAGCTTGGGAGGGACCACCTACAATGAGCAGTTCTTC,.,TRBV5-1,.,TRBJ2-1
CASSPRQGLAYEQYF,TGCGCCAGCAGCCCGAGACAGGGCTTGGCCTACGAGCAGTACTTC,few,TRBV5-1,TRBD1,TRBJ2-7
CASSLLSNEQFF,TGTGCCAGCAGCCTACTCTCCAATGAGCAGTTCTTC,few,TRBV9,.,TRBJ2-1
CASSLRDSDQPQHF,TGCGCCAGCAGCCTTCGGGACAGCGATCAGCCCCAGCATTTT,few,TRBV4-1,TRBD1,TRBJ1-5
CASSYSGRADEQYF,TGTGCCAGCAGCTATAGCGGGAGGGCGGACGAGCAGTACTTC,few,TRBV7-9,TRBD2,TRBJ2-7
CASSFRTGELFF,TGTGCCAGCAGTTTCCGCACCGGGGAGCTGTTTTTT,few,TRBV2,.,TRBJ2-2
CASSVGTSGETQYF,TGTGCCAGCAGCGTCGGGACTAGCGGGGAGACCCAGTACTTC,few,TRBV9,TRBD2,TRBJ2-5